This passage covers 14 T cell receptor beta chains from one sample sequenced in a study of T cells after posttransplantation cyclophosphamide. The data were produced by immunoSEQ multiplex PCR, yet TCRdb's version contains in-frame clones alone and is incomplete. There are tens of thousands of clones in the sample, none observed a single time. The sequenced sample consisted of PBMCs. Source of these receptors: a woman aged 30 to 39 in good health and a related stem cell transplant donor.

The DNA for the CDR3 is TGCGCCAGCAGCTTGGCCATAAGCGGGGGCACAGATACGCAGTATTTT. It yields the protein CASSLAISGGTDTQYF. The V and J genes are TRBV5-1 and TRBJ2-3; 7 bases line up with TRBD2. This CDR3 is built from 16 residues. Germline assignment: CDR1 SGHRS and CDR2 YFSETQ. With 0 bases clipped from V and 1 base from J, the junction kept 5 bases outside the gene matches.

This clone was seen repeatedly, ten times or more. The chain combines TRBV12-3 or TRBV12-4 with TRBJ2-3; 11 bases map to TRBD2. CDR3 length: 14 residues. J was trimmed by 6 bases and V by 3 bases; bases with no gene match: 2. The CDR3: CASSFVAGGDTQYF. The CDR3 coding sequence is TGTGCCAGCAGTTTCGTAGCGGGGGGGGATACGCAGTATTTT.

In its sample, this clone was seen many times. In DNA, the CDR3 is TGTGCCAGCAGTGAAGACGGCGGAGCTTTCTTT. Amino acids: CASSEDGGAFF. The chain combines TRBV6-1 with TRBJ1-1; no reliable D call. The V end lost 1 base, the J end lost 10 bases, and 7 bases lay between the germline ends. CDR1 and CDR2 (germline): MNHNS, SASEGT. This CDR3 is 11 amino acids long.

This clone was observed many times. The chain combines TRBV29-1 with TRBJ1-4; TRBD1 is a possible D gene (5 bases). This CDR3 comprises 13 residues. The ends were cut back, 7 bases at V and 8 bases at J, with 17 bases in the middle. Germline V gives CDR1 SQVTM, CDR2 ANQGSEA. Here the CDR3 DNA reads TGCAGCGGGCGTCAGGGATCGGGCGAAAAACTGTTTTTT. Its protein product is CSGRQGSGEKLFF.

This clone was seen ten or more times. V and J are TRBV4-3 and TRBJ2-2; 14 bases fit TRBD2. The V and J ends lost 3 bases and 4 bases, in that order; junction bases with no gene match: 4. This CDR3 comprises 17 residues. Germline CDR1 is LGHNA and CDR2 is YSLEER. CDR3 bases: TGCGCCAGCAGCCACCGACTAGCGGGGGGGATCACCGGGGAGCTGTTTTTT. It encodes CASSHRLAGGITGELFF.

This clone was observed at least ten times. This chain joins TRBV10-2 and TRBJ1-2; a possible D gene is TRBD1 (6 bases). The CDR3 has 15 residues. V was cut by 11 bases and J by 2 bases, with 21 bases left in between. Germline values: CDR1 WSHSY, CDR2 SAAADI. For the CDR3, the DNA is TGCGCCTCAAGCTCCTTCGGACAGACCAACTATGGCTACACCTTC. Translated: CASSSFGQTNYGYTF.

This clone was counted at least ten times. V and J are TRBV28 and TRBJ1-5; perhaps TRBD1 as D (6 bases). Per germline, CDR1 MDHEN and CDR2 SYDVKM. The CDR3 covers 16 residues. V shed 1 base and J shed 2 bases, with 12 bases lying between them. The CDR3 here is CASSLSTGIRNQPQHF. The CDR3 nucleotides read TGTGCCAGCAGTTTATCAACAGGGATTCGCAATCAGCCCCAGCATTTT.

This clone was recorded at least ten times. The CDR3 DNA follows: TGTGCCAGCAGCCAAGGGGGTACAGGTATCTTCAATCAGCCCCAGCATTTT. Protein product: CASSQGGTGIFNQPQHF. The chain employs TRBV4-2 and TRBJ1-5; weak D call: TRBD1 (5 bases). V lost 1 base to trimming and J lost 3 bases, with 16 bases between them. CDR3 size: 17 residues. Germline-derived CDR1 and CDR2 are LGHNA and YNFKEQ.

This clone was counted many times. The rearrangement links TRBV6-1 to TRBJ1-3; TRBD1 agrees at 7 bases. Trimming at V came to 6 bases and at J to 3 bases, leaving 8 bases not matched to a gene. Germline CDR1 MNHNS, CDR2 SASEGT. The CDR3 loop spans 15 amino acids. The CDR3 DNA is TGTGCCAGCAGCGCTTTGACAGGGTATGGAAACACCATATATTTT. This sequence encodes CASSALTGYGNTIYF.

The table lists this clone with many counts. V and J are TRBV4-1 and TRBJ2-7; TRBD1 agrees at 7 bases. The CDR3 has 14 amino acids. The germline CDR1 and CDR2 sequences are MGHRA and YSYEKL. Trimming removed 4 bases from V and 4 bases from J; junction bases left unmatched: 7. The DNA of the CDR3 is TGCGCCAGCAGCCCCAAGGGGACAGCGTACGAGCAGTACTTC. This encodes CASSPKGTAYEQYF.

In this sample, this clone turned up many times. The rearrangement joins TRBV5-3 to TRBJ1-6, with unresolved D. TRBV5-3 is classed as an ORF, of uncertain function. The CDR3 sequence is 14 residues long. V dropped 10 bases and J dropped 5 bases, with 16 bases sitting between them. The CDR3 DNA reads as TGTGCCGTATCTAAGGACGGGGATAATTCACCCCTCCACTTT. Protein product: CAVSKDGDNSPLHF.

In this sample, this clone turned up many times. V and J are TRBV4-2 and TRBJ2-1, with TRBD2 matching 8 bases. V dropped 5 bases and J dropped 9; count of bases not matched to a gene: 12. The germline CDR1 and CDR2 sequences are LGHNA and YNFKEQ. There are 15 residues in the CDR3. In DNA, the CDR3 is TGTGCCAGCAGCATAGGGGGGACTAGAGGGACTGAGCAGTTCTTC. Translated, it gives CASSIGGTRGTEQFF.

This clone has a handful of counts. A much bigger clone sits one base away, suggesting this may be a read error. J is TRBJ1-6 and V is TRBV5-1; D gene ambiguous. CDR3 size: 13 residues. CDR1 is SGHRS, CDR2 YFSETQ, per germline. The ends were cut back, 2 bases at V and 7 bases at J, with 7 bases in the middle. The CDR3 DNA sequence: TGCGCCAGCAGCTTTGGCAAGAATTCACCCCTCCACTTT. It yields the protein CASSFGKNSPLHF.

Ten or more counts support this clone. This chain joins TRBV10-3 and TRBJ1-1, with 7 nucleotides matching TRBD1. The CDR3 contains 16 residues. V shed 10 bases and J 0 bases; nucleotides not matched to a gene: 14. Germline V gene sequence: CDR1 ENHRY, CDR2 SYGVKD. The CDR3 here is CATRSSGTVLNTEAFF. CDR3 in DNA: TGTGCCACCAGAAGTTCGGGGACAGTCTTGAACACTGAAGCTTTCTTT.